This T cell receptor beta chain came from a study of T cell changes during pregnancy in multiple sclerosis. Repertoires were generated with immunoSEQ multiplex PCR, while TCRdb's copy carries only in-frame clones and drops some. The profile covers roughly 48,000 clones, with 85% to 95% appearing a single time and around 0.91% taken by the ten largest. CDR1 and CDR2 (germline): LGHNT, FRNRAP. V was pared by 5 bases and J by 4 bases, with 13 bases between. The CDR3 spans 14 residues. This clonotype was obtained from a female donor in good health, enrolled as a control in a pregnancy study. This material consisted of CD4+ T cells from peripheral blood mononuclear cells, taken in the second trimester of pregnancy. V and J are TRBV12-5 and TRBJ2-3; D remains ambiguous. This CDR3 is CASGLSSISDTQYF. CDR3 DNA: TGTGCTAGTGGTCTATCTAGTATATCAGATACGCAGTATTTT.